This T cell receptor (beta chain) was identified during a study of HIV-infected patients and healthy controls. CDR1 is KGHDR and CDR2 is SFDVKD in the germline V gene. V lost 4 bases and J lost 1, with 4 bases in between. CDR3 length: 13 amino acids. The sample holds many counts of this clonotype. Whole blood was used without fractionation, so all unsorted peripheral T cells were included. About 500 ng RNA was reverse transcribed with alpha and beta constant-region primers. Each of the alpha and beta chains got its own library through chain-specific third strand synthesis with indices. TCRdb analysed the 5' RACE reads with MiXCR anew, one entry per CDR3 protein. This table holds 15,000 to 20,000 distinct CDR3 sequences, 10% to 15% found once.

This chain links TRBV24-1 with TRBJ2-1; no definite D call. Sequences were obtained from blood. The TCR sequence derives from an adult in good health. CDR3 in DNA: TGTGCCACCAGTGACCCATCCTACAATGAGCAGTTCTTC. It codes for CATSDPSYNEQFF.